These 14 T cell receptor beta chains originate from one sample sequenced in a study of shared clonotypes between healthy human individuals. Sequencing was performed with immunoSEQ multiplex PCR; in TCRdb, only in-frame clones are kept and a portion is missing. Of roughly 1.5 million clones in the sample, around 98% were seen once. The sequenced material came from naive CD4+ T cells sorted from blood. This sample's subset: CD45RA+ positively selected. These receptor sequences come from a man younger than 45 in good health.

The rearrangement uses TRBV5-5 and TRBJ2-7; 8 positions match TRBD2. This CDR3 has 15 amino acids. CDR1 SGHKS and CDR2 YYEKEE come from the germline V gene (reference sequence). V was clipped by 4 bases and J by 5 bases; unmatched bases: 11. CDR3 sequence: CASSPDGGGGHEQYF. The CDR3 nucleotides are TGTGCCAGCAGCCCGGACGGGGGGGGCGGGCACGAGCAGTACTTC.

The chain carries TRBV30 and TRBJ2-1; D gene unclear. V gave up 2 bases and J gave up 3 bases, with 14 bases separating them. The V gene's germline CDR1 is GTSNPN and CDR2 SVGIG (reference sequence). The CDR3 has 15 residues. CDR3 amino acids: CAWSSYLRSYNEQFF. For the CDR3, the DNA is TGTGCCTGGAGTAGCTATCTCAGGAGCTACAATGAGCAGTTCTTC. The full variable domain, its missing parts supplied by reference TRBV30 and TRBJ2-1, is SQTIHQWPATLVQPVGSPLSLECTVEGTSNPNLYWYRQAAGRGLQLLFYSVGIGQISSEVPQNLSASRPQDRQFILSSKKLLLSDSGFYLCAWSSYLRSYNEQFFGPGTRLTVL.

The CDR3 bases are TGTGCCAGCAATTCAGGGGCGGACTATGGCTACACCTTC. This codes for CASNSGADYGYTF. The V and J genes are TRBV6-1 and TRBJ1-2; TRBD1 is a possible D gene (6 bases). The CDR3 totals 13 residues. Germline V CDR1 and CDR2: MNHNS, SASEGT. V lost 7 bases, J lost 3 bases, and 12 bases lay in between.

The CDR3 sequence: CASSRGGGNNEQFF. DNA of the CDR3: TGTGCCAGCAGCCGGGGGGGAGGCAACAATGAGCAGTTCTTC. The rearrangement uses TRBV28 and TRBJ2-1, with 8 bases fitting TRBD2. Per the germline V gene, CDR1 is MDHEN and CDR2 is SYDVKM. Losses at the gene ends were 6 bases for V and 5 bases for J; bases not matched to a gene: 6. The CDR3 runs to 14 residues.

V and J are TRBV14 and TRBJ2-7; no clear D. This CDR3 spans 17 amino acids. V lost 2 bases and J 5 bases, leaving 22 bases between the germline ends. Germline V gene lookup returns CDR1 SGHDN and CDR2 FVKESK. The CDR3 coding sequence is TGTGCCAGCAGCCAAAGAATCACCCGAGGCGGTATACACGAGCAGTACTTC. It translates to CASSQRITRGGIHEQYF.

V gene TRBV6-5 combines with J gene TRBJ2-1; the D call may be TRBD1 or TRBD2 (7 bases each). This CDR3 has 14 amino acids. The germline V and J ends were trimmed by 4 bases and 7 bases, with 14 bases remaining between them. Per germline, CDR1 MNHEY and CDR2 SVGAGI. The CDR3 DNA reads as TGTGCCAGCAGTTTACAGGGGAGGGTTAATGAGCAGTTCTTC. This encodes CASSLQGRVNEQFF.

The gene calls are TRBV15 and TRBJ2-3, with D uncertain. Germline V gene sequence: CDR1 LNHNV, CDR2 YYDKDF (reference sequence). CDR3 length equals 11 residues. V shed 4 bases and J shed 5 bases, with 4 bases lying between them. The CDR3 region is CATSILDTQYF. The CDR3 DNA sequence: TGTGCCACCAGCATTTTAGATACGCAGTATTTT.

The chain joins TRBV25-1 to TRBJ2-7, with unresolved D. Trimming took 2 bases from V and 2 from J, leaving 7 bases between them. This CDR3 spans 13 amino acids. Germline V lookup: CDR1 MGHDK, CDR2 SYGVNS. The DNA of the CDR3 is TGTGCCAGCAGTGAAGCCGTAGCCTACGAGCAGTACTTC. Translated, it gives CASSEAVAYEQYF.

This clone was recorded once. The rearrangement joins TRBV28 to TRBJ2-1, with D possibly being TRBD2 (6 bases). The CDR3 has 16 residues. The germline V gene encodes CDR1 MDHEN and CDR2 SYDVKM. Trimming stripped 5 bases from V and 4 bases from J, with 18 bases between. CDR3 DNA sequence: TGTGCCAGCAGTCAGAGTCTGGCGGGAAAATACAATGAGCAGTTCTTC. Translated: CASSQSLAGKYNEQFF.

The chain couples TRBV9 to TRBJ2-2; D not certain. This CDR3 has 13 residues. V lost 4 bases to trimming and J lost 6 bases, with 10 bases between them. CDR1 SGDLS and CDR2 YYNGEE come from the germline V gene. The CDR3 DNA reads as TGTGCCAGCAGCTTAGAACCGCCCGGGGAGCTGTTTTTT. Translated: CASSLEPPGELFF.

Worth noting for this clone: Additional DNA sequences in this sample encode the identical CDR3. V gene TRBV11-2 combines with J gene TRBJ2-7; no reliable D call. V gave up 3 bases and J gave up 2 bases, with 11 bases separating them. Germline-derived CDR1 and CDR2 are SGHAT and FQNNGV. The CDR3 runs 14 residues. In DNA form, the CDR3 reads TGTGCCAGCAGCTTGGCGGACGGTACCTACGAGCAGTACTTC. Translating it yields CASSLADGTYEQYF. The whole variable domain, filled in from reference TRBV11-2 and TRBJ2-7, reads EAGVAQSPRYKIIEKRQSVAFWCNPISGHATLYWYQQILGQGPKLLIQFQNNGVVDDSQLPKDRFSAERLKGVDSTLKIQPAKLEDSAVYLCASSLADGTYEQYFGPGTRLTVT.

In this sample, this clone turned up once. V is TRBV28 and J is TRBJ2-7; 13 nucleotides align to TRBD2. This CDR3 is built from 17 residues. V shed 10 bases and J 5 bases; nucleotides not matched to a gene: 17. In germline, CDR1 is MDHEN, CDR2 SYDVKM. This CDR3 reads CATTPGTGLAGANEQYF. CDR3 sequence (DNA): TGTGCCACCACTCCGGGGACAGGACTAGCGGGAGCCAACGAGCAGTACTTC.

This chain joins TRBV11-3 and TRBJ2-7; 8 bases match TRBD2. Germline V gives CDR1 SGHNT, CDR2 YENEEA. Losses at the gene ends were 5 bases for V and 1 base for J; bases not matched to a gene: 7. The CDR3 spans 15 residues. CDR3 nucleotides: TGTGCCAGCAGCCCCTCGCGGGAGGCTTCCTACGAGCAGTACTTC. This translates into CASSPSREASYEQYF.

The genes are TRBV7-8 and TRBJ2-2; D is unresolved. Deletions cut 7 bases from V and 0 bases from J, with 12 bases between. The CDR3 is 15 amino acids. Germline V CDR1 and CDR2: SGHVS, FQNEAQ. The CDR3 DNA is TGTGCCAGCAAACCGAGAGCCCCGAACACCGGGGAGCTGTTTTTT. Translation: CASKPRAPNTGELFF.